The 21 T cell receptor beta chains listed next were all sequenced from one sample in a study of cytomegalovirus exposure and HLA in healthy donors. The primer mix had 60 Vbeta and 13 Jbeta primers. Assay: immunoSEQ multiplex PCR; the TCRdb copy retains only in-frame clones and omits some. The top ten clones hold 0.45% to 0.6% of a sample with around 90,000 clones, around three quarters of them seen once. Input material: PBMCs. The source of these receptors is a young man in good health and CMV-seronegative.

This chain uses TRBV4-1 with TRBJ2-3; D ambiguous. The germline gives CDR1 MGHRA, CDR2 YSYEKL. V lost 0 bases, J lost 0 bases, and 7 bases lay in between. The CDR3 covers 15 residues. CDR3 sequence (DNA): TGCGCCAGCAGCCAAGAGAGAACTAGCACAGATACGCAGTATTTT. Translation: CASSQERTSTDTQYF.

The chain is built from TRBV29-1 and TRBJ1-2; the D is unclear. Germline V gives CDR1 SQVTM, CDR2 ANQGSEA. CDR3 length: 13 amino acids. Between the trimmed V and J ends, which lost 3 bases and 3 bases, there was a span of 11 bases. This CDR3 is CSVDGPTHYGYTF. As DNA, the CDR3 is TGCAGCGTTGACGGTCCAACCCACTATGGCTACACCTTC.

V gene TRBV6-1 combines with J gene TRBJ1-5; the match to TRBD1 covers 7 bases. Looked up from germline, CDR1 is MNHNS and CDR2 is SASEGT. This CDR3 region has 16 residues. J was trimmed by 0 bases and V by 4 bases; bases with no gene match: 6. Here the CDR3 DNA reads TGTGCCAGCAGTGTAATAAGGGGGCTTAGCAATCAGCCCCAGCATTTT. Translation: CASSVIRGLSNQPQHF.

V and J are TRBV5-8 and TRBJ2-1; no reliable D call. The CDR3 has 14 residues. Germline CDR1 is SGHTS and CDR2 is YDEGEE. V was trimmed by 4 bases and J by 3 bases, leaving 11 bases between them. As DNA, the CDR3 is TGTGCCAGCAGCCGTGAGCCCGGCTACAATGAGCAGTTCTTC. It specifies CASSREPGYNEQFF.

The chain employs TRBV7-3 and TRBJ2-2; D might be TRBD2 (6 bases). Trimming took 5 bases from V and 0 from J, leaving 16 bases between them. Germline values: CDR1 SGHTA, CDR2 FQGTGA. The CDR3 length is 17 residues. For the CDR3, the DNA is TGTGCCAGCAGCCCCCATGAGGGAGGTCCGAACACCGGGGAGCTGTTTTTT. Amino acid sequence: CASSPHEGGPNTGELFF.

The table lists this clone with a few counts. V is TRBV29-1 and J is TRBJ1-1; no reliable D call. Germline-derived CDR1 and CDR2 are SQVTM and ANQGSEA. V gave up 1 base and J gave up 1 base, with 13 bases separating them. The CDR3 has 15 residues. The CDR3 region is CSVEGPRGRNTEAFF. For the CDR3, the DNA is TGCAGCGTTGAAGGACCGAGAGGAAGGAACACTGAAGCTTTCTTT.

This clone was observed once. The chain links TRBV21-1 to TRBJ2-2; the table assigns TRBD2, which was not confirmed against the DNA. TRBV21-1 is given as a pseudogene. CDR3 length: 17 residues. The CDR3 region has the DNA TGTGCCAGCAGGATCGGACTAGCGGGGGACCAGCGGGGGGAGCTGTTTTTT. Its translation is CASRIGLAGDQRGELFF.

J is TRBJ2-7 and V is TRBV7-2; 7 bases line up with TRBD1. Germline values: CDR1 SGHTA, CDR2 FQGNSA. The ends lost 2 bases at V and 4 bases at J; junction bases unmatched: 14. This CDR3 contains 17 residues. The CDR3 here is CASSLKLDVRGPYEQYF. As DNA, the CDR3 is TGTGCCAGCAGCTTAAAGTTAGACGTTAGGGGGCCATACGAGCAGTACTTC.

This clone was found once. J is TRBJ2-7 and V is TRBV7-9, with 9 bases that match TRBD1. J was trimmed by 7 bases and V by 4 bases; bases with no gene match: 5. CDR3 length: 13 residues. Germline loops: CDR1 SEHNR, CDR2 FQNEAQ (reference sequence). The CDR3 region is CASSYETGGEQYV. The CDR3 DNA is TGTGCCAGCAGCTACGAGACAGGGGGAGAGCAGTACGTC.

The chain is built from TRBV27 and TRBJ2-1; 7 bases fit TRBD1. The junction had 13 bases not matched to a gene; V was cut back by 7 bases and J by 7 bases. This CDR3 contains 15 residues. Germline V gene sequence: CDR1 MNHEY, CDR2 SMNVEV (reference sequence). Here the CDR3 reads CASIPDRAFGNEQFF. CDR3 DNA sequence: TGTGCCAGCATTCCCGACAGGGCCTTCGGGAATGAGCAGTTCTTC.

The DNA for the CDR3 is TGTGCCAGTAGTACCCAGGGACTGTTTTATAGCAATCAGCCCCAGCATTTT. This encodes CASSTQGLFYSNQPQHF. The J gene is TRBJ1-5, the V gene TRBV19; the D gene is possibly TRBD1 (5 bases). Germline CDR1 and CDR2: LNHDA and SQIVND (reference sequence). The germline V and J ends were trimmed by 4 bases and 0 bases, with 16 bases remaining between them. This CDR3 is 17 amino acids long.

This chain connects TRBV2 to TRBJ2-5; 8 bases are shared with TRBD1. The J call may be in error: the DNA end matches TRBJ2-7 better. The CDR3 spans 14 residues. Per germline, CDR1 SNHLY and CDR2 FYNNEI. This chain's CDR3 is CASSQRDRYNEQYF. The CDR3 DNA is TGTGCCAGCAGCCAACGGGACAGGTATAACGAGCAGTACTTC.

The chain couples TRBV28 to TRBJ2-7, with 7 positions matching TRBD1. V shed 5 bases and J 3 bases; nucleotides not matched to a gene: 10. This CDR3 has 15 residues. The germline gives CDR1 MDHEN, CDR2 SYDVKM. This CDR3 reads CASSAPGTVIYEQYF. The CDR3 DNA sequence: TGTGCCAGCAGTGCCCCCGGGACAGTAATCTACGAGCAGTACTTC. The full variable domain, its missing parts supplied by reference TRBV28 and TRBJ2-7, is DVKVTQSSRYLVKRTGEKVFLECVQDMDHENMFWYRQDPGLGLRLIYFSYDVKMKEKGDIPEGYSVSREKKERFSLILESASTNQTSMYLCASSAPGTVIYEQYFGPGTRLTVT.

This clone appeared a few times. The rearrangement links TRBV7-9 to TRBJ2-1; 10 bases fit TRBD2. J was trimmed by 4 bases and V by 7 bases; bases with no gene match: 7. Germline CDR1 SEHNR, CDR2 FQNEAQ (reference sequence). The CDR3 has 15 amino acids. The chain's CDR3 is CASIPKTSGYNEQFF. The CDR3 DNA sequence: TGTGCCAGCATTCCCAAGACTAGCGGGTACAATGAGCAGTTCTTC.

This chain joins TRBV11-3 and TRBJ1-3; D is uncertain. Germline V gives CDR1 SGHNT, CDR2 YENEEA. Trimming cost V 1 base and J 2 bases, with 9 bases left between them. This CDR3 is built from 15 residues. The CDR3 is CASSLALVTGNTIYF. The CDR3, as DNA: TGTGCCAGCAGCTTAGCACTCGTGACTGGAAACACCATATATTTT.

The CDR3 DNA follows: TGTGCCAGCAGCCCAACTACAGGGGGTGAAGCTTTCTTT. This gives the protein CASSPTTGGEAFF. The chain is built from TRBV14 and TRBJ1-1; 8 bases map to TRBD1. The germline gives CDR1 SGHDN, CDR2 FVKESK. After removal of 4 bases from V and 7 bases from J, the junction contained 5 bases not matched to a gene. The CDR3 covers 13 residues.

CDR3 DNA sequence: TGCGCCAGCAGTGGTCAGGGTGCCACCGGGGAGCTGTTTTTT. Protein product: CASSGQGATGELFF. V gene TRBV10-1 combines with J gene TRBJ2-2; possible D gene TRBD1, 5 bases. V dropped 4 bases and J dropped 4 bases, with 10 bases sitting between them. The CDR3 spans 14 residues. Germline V lookup: CDR1 WNHNN, CDR2 SYGVQD (reference sequence).

V and J are TRBV28 and TRBJ1-1; perhaps TRBD1 as D (5 bases). This CDR3 is built from 17 residues. Per germline, CDR1 MDHEN and CDR2 SYDVKM. V was trimmed by 6 bases and J by 4 bases, leaving 24 bases between them. The CDR3 DNA reads TGTGCCAGCAGAAAAGGGGAGGGGATAGGTGTAGTCACTGAAGCTTTCTTT. This codes for CASRKGEGIGVVTEAFF.

The chain uses TRBV9 and TRBJ2-1; TRBD2 agrees at 11 bases. V lost 4 bases to trimming and J lost 5 bases; unmatched junction nucleotides: 5. CDR3 length: 15 amino acids. Germline CDR1 and CDR2: SGDLS and YYNGEE. In DNA, the CDR3 is TGTGCCAGCAGCCCACTAGCGGGAGCACACAATGAGCAGTTCTTC. It translates to CASSPLAGAHNEQFF.

In its sample, this clone was seen a few times. The chain combines TRBV27 with TRBJ1-5; maybe TRBD1 (6 bases). Germline V gives CDR1 MNHEY, CDR2 SMNVEV (reference sequence). With 8 bases removed from V and 2 bases from J, the gap between germline ends came to 10 bases. This CDR3 contains 13 residues. CDR3 in amino acids: CASGGARNQPQHF. Written as DNA, the CDR3 is TGTGCCAGCGGGGGGGCGCGCAATCAGCCCCAGCATTTT.

The V call is TRBV7-9, the J call TRBJ2-2, with D hard to call. In germline, CDR1 is SEHNR, CDR2 FQNEAQ (reference sequence). The CDR3 is 14 residues long. The ends were cut back, 1 base at V and 7 bases at J, with 10 bases in the middle. CDR3 nucleotides: TGTGCCAGCAGCTTAGTCACCCACGGCGGGGAGCTGTTTTTT. Translated: CASSLVTHGGELFF.